Below are 2 T cell receptor beta chains sequenced from a single sample in a study of T cells in Graves' hyperthyroidism and ophthalmopathy (dated by TCRdb to the late 2010s). Receptor amplification or capture employed multiplex PCR. Sequencing used an Illumina HiSeq 2000. TCR beta CDR3 regions were amplified from RNA transcripts. The TCR CDR3 was subjected to a first round of RT-PCR using the HTBI primer set and the Qiagen OneStep RT-PCR kit. TCRdb cleaned the public reads at Q25 with fastp, built clones with MiXCR and kept in-frame beta chains. Each CDR3 protein appears once, grouped with its most common genes and DNA. This sample gives some 500,000 distinct CDR3 sequences in total; about 24% of them show up just once. Approximately 10% of the sample comes from the top ten. Sequenced sample: blood. The origin of the receptors is a woman aged 25 to 45 with Graves' ophthalmopathy.

This chain links TRBV3-1 with TRBJ2-4; D unclear. The germline CDR1 and CDR2 sequences are LGHDT and YNNKEL (reference sequence). Trimming took off 1 base at V and 2 bases at J, with 6 bases between the two ends. The CDR3 is 14 residues long. CDR3 sequence (DNA): TGTGCCAGCAGCCAAGCTGGGCCCAAAAACATTCAGTACTTC. Translated, it gives CASSQAGPKNIQYF. Full variable domain (outside the CDR3, taken from reference TRBV3-1 and TRBJ2-4): DTAVSQTPKYLVTQMGNDKSIKCEQNLGHDTMYWYKQDSKKFLKIMFSYNNKELIINETVPNRFSPKSPDKAHLNLHINSLELGDSAVYFCASSQAGPKNIQYFGAGTRLSVL.

This clonotype was seen at least ten times. The chain carries TRBV6-1 and TRBJ1-1, with D perhaps TRBD1 (5 bases). The germline V and J ends were trimmed by 10 bases and 3 bases, with 15 bases remaining between them. Looked up from germline, CDR1 is MNHNS and CDR2 is SASEGT. CDR3 length: 13 residues. The CDR3 protein is CATYRLRDTEAFF. The DNA for the CDR3 is TGTGCCACCTACAGGCTCAGGGACACTGAAGCTTTCTTT.